This T cell receptor beta chain was profiled in a study of metastatic and nonmetastatic thyroid tumors. Study at large: Malignant thyroid and benign thyroid patients provided blood and tumor or nodule tissue whose repertoires were compared.

Patients underwent thyroid surgery, and none had received any treatment before it. TCRdb recomputed clones from the PCR reads via MiXCR. The sample carries 31,000 or so clones, just under 30% recorded once. CDR1 SGDLS and CDR2 YYNGEE come from the germline V gene. V lost 4 bases and J 4 bases, leaving 18 bases between the germline ends. The CDR3 length is 16 residues. Material for sequencing was blood. The rearrangement joins TRBV9 to TRBJ1-3; no clear D. The receptor's source is a female donor with papillary thyroid cancer or a benign thyroid nodule (not recorded which). Some clones in this sample may be carry-over from other donors' samples. CDR3: CASSLPPGGNGNTIYF. The CDR3 nucleotides are TGTGCCAGCAGCCTCCCCCCAGGAGGAAACGGAAACACCATATATTTT.